Shown below are 32 T cell receptor beta chains from a single sample sequenced in a study of T-cell memory formation after mild COVID-19. Each CDR3 protein gets one entry after TCRdb re-called the 5' RACE reads with MiXCR. This sample has approximately 340,000 distinct CDR3 sequences, with 10% to 15% found just once. Sequenced material: PBMCs or a T cell subset sorted from them (not recorded which). Every receptor here comes from a man in his late teens or twenties who had mild COVID-19 (a few samples of this study predate the infection). Cell type and time point are not known.

This clonotype was observed a few times. The rearrangement joins TRBV12-3 or TRBV12-4 to TRBJ2-1; no reliable D call. Trimming cost V 9 bases and J 0 bases, with 12 bases left between them. This CDR3 is built from 14 residues. CDR3 coding DNA: TGTGCCAGTGTGTCTGTGGGCTCCTACAATGAGCAGTTCTTC. It is translated as CASVSVGSYNEQFF.

This clonotype was seen only a few times. The chain is built from TRBV4-1 and TRBJ2-7; D may be TRBD1 or TRBD2 (5 bases each). Germline assignment: CDR1 MGHRA and CDR2 YSYEKL. CDR3 length: 14 residues. Trimming cost V 1 base and J 2 bases, with 9 bases left between them. This CDR3 reads CASSQAEGPYEQYV. In DNA form, the CDR3 reads TGCGCCAGCAGCCAAGCAGAGGGGCCCTACGAGCAGTACGTC.

This clonotype has a handful of counts. The chain combines TRBV5-1 with TRBJ1-4; 8 nucleotides match TRBD1. J was trimmed by 5 bases and V by 2 bases; bases with no gene match: 2. The CDR3 is 14 residues long. Looked up from germline, CDR1 is SGHRS and CDR2 is YFSETQ. The CDR3 DNA reads TGCGCCAGCAGCTTCGGACAGGGAAATGAAAAACTGTTTTTT. It translates to CASSFGQGNEKLFF.

This clonotype was detected a few times. CDR3 bases: TGTGCCAGCAGTCCCACAGGGTACGGCGAGCAGTACTTC. This encodes CASSPTGYGEQYF. V and J are TRBV5-6 and TRBJ2-7; maybe TRBD1 (6 bases). Germline-derived CDR1 and CDR2 are SGHDT and YYEEEE. The CDR3 is 13 residues long. V was shortened by 5 bases and J by 6 bases, with 15 bases between the two germline ends.

This clonotype was observed a handful of times. The V call is TRBV29-1, the J call TRBJ1-1; no firm D call. Germline-derived CDR1 and CDR2 are SQVTM and ANQGSEA. The CDR3 is 15 amino acids. Trimming took off 3 bases at V and 4 bases at J, with 18 bases between the two ends. CDR3 protein: CSVDPWYDRFTEAFF. In DNA form, the CDR3 reads TGCAGCGTTGATCCGTGGTACGACCGTTTCACTGAAGCTTTCTTT.

In this sample, this clonotype turned up a few times. The chain has TRBV11-2 and TRBJ1-5, with 12 positions matching TRBD1. V trimming: 5 bases; J trimming: 2 bases; junction bases outside the gene matches: 13. The CDR3 consists of 19 residues. Germline V gives CDR1 SGHAT, CDR2 FQNNGV. Written as DNA, the CDR3 is TGTGCCAGCAGCATGGGGGGGACAGGGGGCCGCTGGGGCAATCAGCCCCAGCATTTT. Translating it yields CASSMGGTGGRWGNQPQHF.

The genes are TRBV28 and TRBJ2-1, with D possibly matching TRBD2 (6 bases). The CDR3 has 13 amino acids. Trimming stripped 6 bases from V and 14 bases from J, with 20 bases between. CDR1 MDHEN and CDR2 SYDVKM come from the germline V gene. CDR3 residues: CASRTVRDSKEFF. The CDR3 DNA reads TGTGCCAGCAGGACCGTCCGGGACTCCAAAGAGTTCTTC.

The chain couples TRBV5-1 to TRBJ1-1; TRBD1 agrees at 7 bases. The CDR3 is 14 amino acids. The V and J ends lost 3 bases and 1 base, in that order; junction bases with no gene match: 3. CDR1 and CDR2 from the germline V gene are SGHRS and YFSETQ. For the CDR3, the DNA is TGCGCCAGCAGCTCAGGGACAGAGAACACTGAAGCTTTCTTT. Its protein is CASSSGTENTEAFF.

This clonotype was seen a few times. This chain connects TRBV5-1 to TRBJ2-1, with TRBD2 identical over 7 bases. The V segment lost 2 bases and the J segment 0 bases; nucleotides outside the gene matches: 14. There are 19 residues in the CDR3. The V gene's germline CDR1 is SGHRS and CDR2 YFSETQ. Here the CDR3 reads CASSLGHFSGESSYNEQFF. Written as DNA, the CDR3 is TGCGCCAGCAGCTTAGGACATTTCAGCGGGGAGAGCTCCTACAATGAGCAGTTCTTC.

The genes are TRBV7-3 and TRBJ2-6; D is possibly TRBD2 (6 bases). V dropped 5 bases and J dropped 1 base, with 9 bases sitting between them. The CDR3 consists of 15 residues. Germline CDR1 is SGHTA and CDR2 is FQGTGA. This CDR3 reads CASSAGLSGANVLTF. In DNA, the CDR3 is TGTGCCAGCAGCGCGGGGCTTTCTGGGGCCAACGTCCTGACTTTC.

This clonotype was counted at least ten times. The chain carries TRBV5-1 and TRBJ2-3; TRBD2 aligns across 8 bases. J was trimmed by 3 bases and V by 3 bases; bases with no gene match: 6. Looked up from germline, CDR1 is SGHRS and CDR2 is YFSETQ. The CDR3 has 15 amino acids. CDR3 residues: CASSSGLGFTDTQYF. CDR3 sequence (DNA): TGCGCCAGCAGCTCGGGACTAGGATTTACAGATACGCAGTATTTT.

The sample holds a few counts of this clonotype. The V and J genes are TRBV4-1 and TRBJ2-6; D is ambiguous. Per the germline V gene, CDR1 is MGHRA and CDR2 is YSYEKL. CDR3 length: 15 amino acids. V was clipped by 0 bases and J by 0 bases, with 3 bases between them. In DNA, the CDR3 is TGCGCCAGCAGCCAAGACGGCTCTGGGGCCAACGTCCTGACTTTC. It codes for CASSQDGSGANVLTF.

The chain uses TRBV4-3 and TRBJ2-2; TRBD1 might be the D (5 bases). The germline V and J ends were trimmed by 0 bases and 6 bases, with 5 bases remaining between them. Germline loops: CDR1 LGHNA, CDR2 YSLEER. The CDR3 is 13 residues long. The CDR3 reads CASSQEGPGELFF. The CDR3 DNA is TGCGCCAGCAGCCAAGAGGGGCCCGGGGAGCTGTTTTTT.

The gene calls are TRBV9 and TRBJ2-2; D is unclear. This CDR3 has 15 residues. Deletions cut 0 bases from V and 6 bases from J, with 12 bases between. Germline V gene data show CDR1 as SGDLS and CDR2 as YYNGEE. The CDR3 DNA reads as TGTGCCAGCAGCGTAGGCCTAGGTAGGGCCGGGGAGCTGTTTTTT. Translating it yields CASSVGLGRAGELFF.

The chain's CDR3 is CSARGITTNEKLFF. CDR3 in DNA: TGCAGTGCTAGGGGTATCACAACTAATGAAAAACTGTTTTTT. J is TRBJ1-4 and V is TRBV20-1; D is uncertain. CDR1 is DFQATT, CDR2 SNEGSKA, per germline (reference sequence). V was cut by 3 bases and J by 0 bases, with 8 bases left in between. The CDR3 totals 14 residues.

This rearrangement joins TRBV6-6 to TRBJ1-2; 7 bases line up with TRBD1. Germline values: CDR1 MNHNY, CDR2 SVGAGI (reference sequence). V lost 6 bases to trimming and J lost 4 bases; unmatched junction nucleotides: 11. The CDR3 is 15 residues long. CDR3 protein: CASSPREQGSYGYTF. CDR3 DNA sequence: TGTGCCAGCAGCCCAAGGGAACAGGGGAGCTATGGCTACACCTTC.

This clonotype was counted ten times or more. This chain uses TRBV7-2 with TRBJ2-1; D not resolved. With 1 base removed from V and 5 bases from J, the gap between germline ends came to 9 bases. CDR3 length: 14 residues. Per the germline V gene, CDR1 is SGHTA and CDR2 is FQGNSA. CDR3 bases: TGTGCCAGCAGCTTAGTCTCTCGGGACAATGAGCAGTTCTTC. This gives the protein CASSLVSRDNEQFF.

This clonotype was picked up a small number of times. The chain has TRBV6-2 or TRBV6-3 and TRBJ2-3; D tentatively fits TRBD1 or TRBD2 (5 bases each). CDR1 MNHEY and CDR2 SVGEGT come from the germline V gene. This CDR3 region has 15 residues. V dropped 7 bases and J dropped 6 bases, with 20 bases sitting between them. CDR3 in amino acids: CASIHPPGRKDTQYF. The CDR3 DNA reads as TGTGCCAGCATACATCCCCCGGGACGTAAGGATACGCAGTATTTT.

The chain has TRBV6-5 and TRBJ1-5; D is unresolved. The CDR3 runs 15 residues. V lost 0 bases to trimming and J lost 6 bases, with 12 bases between them. Germline V gene lookup returns CDR1 MNHEY and CDR2 SVGAGI. The CDR3 sequence is CASSYSGNIRQPQHF. CDR3 DNA sequence: TGTGCCAGCAGTTACTCCGGCAACATCCGTCAGCCCCAGCATTTT.

The chain carries TRBV20-1 and TRBJ2-1; TRBD2 matches 9 bases. Germline CDR1 DFQATT, CDR2 SNEGSKA (reference sequence). Losses at the gene ends were 2 bases for V and 10 bases for J; bases not matched to a gene: 6. The CDR3 spans 13 residues. The CDR3 region has the DNA TGCAGTGCTAGACGTCATAGCGGGGGCGAGCAGTTCTTC. Translating gives CSARRHSGGEQFF.

V usage is TRBV4-2 and J usage is TRBJ1-5; D gene unclear. The V gene's germline CDR1 is LGHNA and CDR2 YNFKEQ. The CDR3 loop spans 15 amino acids. V lost 3 bases and J lost 4, with 13 bases in between. CDR3 coding DNA: TGTGCCAGCAGCCAGTCCGGGTATGGGAATCAGCCCCAGCATTTT. Its translation: CASSQSGYGNQPQHF.

This clonotype was picked up many times. The chain couples TRBV6-2 or TRBV6-3 to TRBJ2-7; D is perhaps TRBD2 (6 bases). Germline assignment: CDR1 MNHEY and CDR2 SVGEGT. The V end lost 2 bases, the J end lost 2 bases, and 7 bases lay between the germline ends. The CDR3 contains 13 residues. The chain's CDR3 is CASSYGGTYEQYV. CDR3 nucleotide sequence: TGTGCCAGCAGTTACGGCGGGACCTACGAGCAGTACGTC.

The gene calls are TRBV2 and TRBJ2-5, with D perhaps given as TRBD1 or TRBD2 (5 bases each). CDR1 and CDR2 from the germline V gene are SNHLY and FYNNEI. The CDR3 contains 15 residues. Trimming cost V 0 bases and J 3 bases, with 11 bases left between them. Here the CDR3 reads CASSEALVGEETQYF. The CDR3 DNA follows: TGTGCCAGCAGTGAAGCGCTGGTGGGGGAAGAGACCCAGTACTTC.

There are a few counts of this clonotype. V usage is TRBV6-5 and J usage is TRBJ1-1, with D possibly being TRBD1 (6 bases). V was cut by 2 bases and J by 4 bases, with 14 bases left in between. Germline V gene lookup returns CDR1 MNHEY and CDR2 SVGAGI. The CDR3 runs 15 residues. The DNA for the CDR3 is TGTGCCAGCAGTTACGGCGGGGGGCGAGGCACTGAAGCTTTCTTT. Translating gives CASSYGGGRGTEAFF.

The V call is TRBV27, the J call TRBJ2-5, with 10 positions matching TRBD1. Germline assignment: CDR1 MNHEY and CDR2 SMNVEV (reference sequence). This CDR3 has 13 residues. V gave up 6 bases and J gave up 9 bases; unmatched junction bases: 7. CDR3 amino acids: CASRDTGTGAQYF. The CDR3, as DNA: TGTGCCAGCAGAGATACTGGGACAGGGGCCCAGTACTTC.

This clonotype was counted only a few times. The CDR3 DNA follows: TGTGCCAGCACACGAGGTCCTCAGGGGGCAGATACGCAGTATTTT. This encodes CASTRGPQGADTQYF. The chain employs TRBV7-6 and TRBJ2-3, with TRBD1 matching over 7 bases. The V and J ends lost 7 bases and 4 bases, in that order; junction bases with no gene match: 11. CDR3 length equals 15 residues. Germline V lookup: CDR1 SGHVS, CDR2 FNYEAQ. The whole variable domain, remainder taken from reference TRBV7-6 and TRBJ2-3, is GAGVSQSPRYKVTKRGQDVALRCDPISGHVSLYWYRQALGQGPEFLTYFNYEAQQDKSGLPNDRFSAERPEGSISTLTIQRTEQRDSAMYRCASTRGPQGADTQYFGPGTRLTVL.

The table lists this clonotype with a few counts. The chain combines TRBV25-1 with TRBJ1-2; D uncertain. The CDR3 sequence is 12 residues long. V shed 6 bases and J shed 8 bases, with 13 bases lying between them. CDR1 is MGHDK and CDR2 is SYGVNS in the germline V gene. The CDR3 DNA reads TGTGCCAGCAGCGGTGGCTCGGGAGGCTACACCTTC. Translated: CASSGGSGGYTF.

The chain is built from TRBV18 and TRBJ2-5, with D unclear. V lost 6 bases and J lost 3, with 14 bases in between. Germline V gene data show CDR1 as KGHSH and CDR2 as LQKENI. The CDR3 is 14 residues long. This CDR3 is CASSPTSIKETQYF. For the CDR3, the DNA is TGTGCCAGCTCTCCCACTTCAATCAAAGAGACCCAGTACTTC.

This clonotype was observed many times. This rearrangement joins TRBV7-2 to TRBJ2-3, with 8 bases lining up with TRBD2. In germline, CDR1 is SGHTA, CDR2 FQGNSA. The junction had 1 base not matched to a gene; V was cut back by 4 bases and J by 1 base. The CDR3 has 14 amino acids. CDR3 nucleotide sequence: TGTGCCAGCAGCTGGCGGGGGGGCACAGATACGCAGTATTTT. Its translation: CASSWRGGTDTQYF. Using reference TRBV7-2 and TRBJ2-3 for the parts outside the CDR3, the full variable domain is GAGVSQSPSNKVTEKGKDVELRCDPISGHTALYWYRQSLGQGLEFLIYFQGNSAPDKSGLPSDRFSAERTGGSVSTLTIQRTQQEDSAVYLCASSWRGGTDTQYFGPGTRLTVL.

This chain uses TRBV7-2 with TRBJ2-3, with 9 bases identical to TRBD1. V shed 4 bases, J shed 5 bases, and the junction held 10 bases outside the gene matches. This CDR3 region has 16 residues. Germline V gene lookup returns CDR1 SGHTA and CDR2 FQGNSA. As DNA, the CDR3 is TGTGCCAGCAGCTCCGACAGGGGGGGGAGGGTAGATACGCAGTATTTT. This translates into CASSSDRGGRVDTQYF.

This clonotype has more than one count but fewer than ten. The V and J genes are TRBV29-1 and TRBJ2-2; D possibly corresponds to TRBD2 (5 bases). CDR1 SQVTM and CDR2 ANQGSEA come from the germline V gene. This CDR3 is 15 amino acids long. Trimming removed 7 bases at V and 5 bases at J, with 20 bases between. The CDR3 nucleotides are TGCAGCGCTGCTGAGGGCGCGAGTAAGACCGGGGAGCTGTTTTTT. This encodes CSAAEGASKTGELFF.

This clonotype was observed a few times. This chain links TRBV4-3 with TRBJ2-2; unclear D gene. Trimming took off 0 bases at V and 13 bases at J, with 21 bases between the two ends. The V gene's germline CDR1 is LGHNA and CDR2 YSLEER. The length of the CDR3 is 16 residues. Here the CDR3 DNA reads TGCGCCAGCAGCCAAGATTTCGGCGGCCGCACCCCGCGGCTGTTTTTT. Translated, it gives CASSQDFGGRTPRLFF.